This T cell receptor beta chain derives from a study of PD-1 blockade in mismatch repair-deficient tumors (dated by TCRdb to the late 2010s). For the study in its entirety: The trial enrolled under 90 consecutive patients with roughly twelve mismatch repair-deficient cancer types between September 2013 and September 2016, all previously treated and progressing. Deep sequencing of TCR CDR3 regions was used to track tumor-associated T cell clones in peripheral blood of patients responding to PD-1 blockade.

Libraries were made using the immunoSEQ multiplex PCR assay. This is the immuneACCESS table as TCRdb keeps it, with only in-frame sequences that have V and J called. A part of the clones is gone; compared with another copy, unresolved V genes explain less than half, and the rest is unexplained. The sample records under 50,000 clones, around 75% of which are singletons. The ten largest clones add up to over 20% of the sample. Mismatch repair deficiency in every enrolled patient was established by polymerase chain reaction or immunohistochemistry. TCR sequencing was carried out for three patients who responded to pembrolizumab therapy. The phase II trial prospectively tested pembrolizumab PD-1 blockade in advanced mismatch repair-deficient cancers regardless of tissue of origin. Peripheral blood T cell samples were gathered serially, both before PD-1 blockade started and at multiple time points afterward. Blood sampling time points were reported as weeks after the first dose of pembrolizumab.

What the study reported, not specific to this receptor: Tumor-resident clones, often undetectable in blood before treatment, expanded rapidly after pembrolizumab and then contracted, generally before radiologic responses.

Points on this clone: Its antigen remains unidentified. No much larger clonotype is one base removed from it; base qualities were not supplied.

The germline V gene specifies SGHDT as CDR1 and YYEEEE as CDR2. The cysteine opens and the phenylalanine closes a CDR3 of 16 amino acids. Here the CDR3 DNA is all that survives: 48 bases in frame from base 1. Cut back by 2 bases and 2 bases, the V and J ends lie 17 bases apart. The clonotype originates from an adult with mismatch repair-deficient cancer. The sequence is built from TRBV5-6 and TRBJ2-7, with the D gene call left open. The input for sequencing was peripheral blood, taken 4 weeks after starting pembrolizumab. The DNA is TGTGCCAGCAGCTTAATAATGACTTCCTACCCCTACGAGCAGTACTTC. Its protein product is CASSLIMTSYPYEQYF.